The 14 T cell receptor beta chains below come from one sample, sequenced in a study of CD8 T cells in Susac syndrome. cDNA came from approximately 0.5 to 1 ug RNA primed by random hexamers. TCRdb called the immunoSEQ multiplex PCR reads again in MiXCR, with one record for every CDR3 protein. The data hold approximately 76,000 distinct CDR3 sequences, with approximately 94% observed a single time. Material for sequencing was CD8+ T cells from PBMCs. The receptors derive from a human donor with multiple sclerosis.

The chain couples TRBV7-9 to TRBJ1-6, with D unclear. The germline V and J ends were trimmed by 5 bases and 10 bases, with 15 bases remaining between them. The length of the CDR3 is 14 residues. The germline CDR1 and CDR2 sequences are SEHNR and FQNEAQ (reference sequence). CDR3 amino acids: CASSPPFGGSPLHF. As DNA, the CDR3 is TGTGCCAGCAGCCCCCCATTTGGTGGATCACCCCTCCACTTT.

The chain employs TRBV4-1 and TRBJ1-2; 9 nucleotides line up with TRBD1. Germline lookup yields CDR1 MGHRA and CDR2 YSYEKL. V lost 0 bases, J lost 6 bases, and 8 bases stayed unmatched. This CDR3 spans 16 amino acids. In nucleotides, the CDR3 is TGCGCCAGCAGCCAAGATCTCGGACAGGGGATGGATGGCTACACCTTC. As protein: CASSQDLGQGMDGYTF.

This clonotype showed up just a few times. The chain carries TRBV5-4 and TRBJ2-3; no firm D call. The germline V and J ends were trimmed by 3 bases and 1 base, with 3 bases remaining between them. This CDR3 region has 12 residues. Germline V gene lookup returns CDR1 SGHNT and CDR2 YYREEE (reference sequence). CDR3 DNA: TGTGCCAGCAGCTGGGGCACAGATACGCAGTATTTT. Encoded protein: CASSWGTDTQYF.

This rearrangement joins TRBV5-1 to TRBJ1-1, with D possibly being TRBD1 (6 bases). The germline V gene encodes CDR1 SGHRS and CDR2 YFSETQ. V shed 3 bases and J shed 8 bases, with 14 bases lying between them. The CDR3 is 13 residues long. The CDR3 region is CASSSRGREEAFF. In DNA, the CDR3 is TGCGCCAGCAGCTCGAGGGGGAGAGAGGAAGCTTTCTTT.

Concerning this clonotype: At one boundary the junction diverges from the germline segment, which might be a read error. The chain couples TRBV5-4 to TRBJ1-2; 9 positions match TRBD1. Germline V gives CDR1 SGHNT, CDR2 YYREEE (reference sequence). This CDR3 contains 13 residues. DNA for the CDR3: TGTGCCAGCAGCTCGGGACAGGGCTATGCCTACACCTTC. It yields the protein CASSSGQGYAYTF.

This clonotype was seen just once. The V call is TRBV9, the J call TRBJ2-5; a possible D gene is TRBD1 (6 bases). V was pared by 4 bases and J by 4 bases, with 14 bases between. CDR1 SGDLS and CDR2 YYNGEE come from the germline V gene. The CDR3 runs to 14 residues. The CDR3 loop reads CASSPAARGETQYF. The CDR3 DNA reads as TGTGCCAGCAGCCCAGCGGCCAGGGGAGAGACCCAGTACTTC.

The genes are TRBV29-1 and TRBJ1-1, with D perhaps TRBD1 (5 bases). Germline-derived CDR1 and CDR2 are SQVTM and ANQGSEA. The CDR3 has 13 residues. Trimming took 4 bases from V and 4 from J, leaving 13 bases between them. As DNA, the CDR3 is TGCAGCGTTGTCGGCAGCGGGGGCACTGAAGCTTTCTTT. Translating it yields CSVVGSGGTEAFF.

The V and J genes are TRBV6-5 and TRBJ1-1; D gene ambiguous. Germline assignment: CDR1 MNHEY and CDR2 SVGAGI. The CDR3 is 13 residues long. Trimming pared 2 bases from V and 1 base from J, leaving 5 bases between. The CDR3 bases are TGTGCCAGCAGTTACGGGCCGAACACTGAAGCTTTCTTT. The encoded protein is CASSYGPNTEAFF.

The chain employs TRBV7-2 and TRBJ2-3; perhaps TRBD2 as D (6 bases). V lost 7 bases and J lost 1, with 15 bases in between. From germline, CDR1 is SGHTA and CDR2 FQGNSA. The length of the CDR3 is 15 residues. The chain's CDR3 is CASKVTGLRTDTQYF. The CDR3 DNA follows: TGTGCCAGCAAGGTTACGGGACTCCGCACAGATACGCAGTATTTT.

The gene calls are TRBV6-6 and TRBJ1-5; 7 nucleotides match TRBD1. Germline assignment: CDR1 MNHNY and CDR2 SVGAGI (reference sequence). The CDR3 is made up of 14 amino acids. The J segment lost 4 bases and the V segment lost 5 bases, leaving 5 bases of the junction unmatched. The CDR3 nucleotides read TGTGCCAGCAGTGTTACAGGGGTAAATCAGCCCCAGCATTTT. The encoded protein is CASSVTGVNQPQHF.

This clonotype was found a few times. CDR3 in DNA: TGTGCCAGCAGTTACGCCCACGAGCAGTACTTC. Translated, it gives CASSYAHEQYF. This chain joins TRBV6-2 or TRBV6-3 and TRBJ2-7; D unclear. Trimming stripped 2 bases from V and 5 bases from J, with 4 bases between. Germline CDR1 reads MNHEY; CDR2 reads SVGEGT. The CDR3 has 11 amino acids.

This chain links TRBV29-1 with TRBJ1-2; 7 bases are a match to TRBD1. Germline CDR1 is SQVTM and CDR2 is ANQGSEA. The CDR3 consists of 12 residues. The V segment lost 5 bases and the J segment 8 bases; nucleotides outside the gene matches: 8. CDR3 coding DNA: TGCAGCGTTAGCGGACAGGTTCGGGGCTACACCTTC. Translating gives CSVSGQVRGYTF.

The rearrangement uses TRBV12-5 and TRBJ1-1; no firm D call. Germline CDR1 LGHNT, CDR2 FRNRAP. The V gene lost 2 bases and the J gene lost 3 bases, with 10 bases spanning the gap. The CDR3 sequence is 14 residues long. The CDR3 spells CASGLPLGDTEAFF. CDR3 DNA: TGTGCTAGTGGTTTGCCCCTAGGAGACACTGAAGCTTTCTTT.

The rearrangement joins TRBV2 to TRBJ2-2, with D maybe TRBD1 (5 bases). Germline CDR1 SNHLY, CDR2 FYNNEI. V dropped 7 bases and J dropped 2 bases, with 8 bases sitting between them. The CDR3 contains 13 residues. CDR3: CASMQGNTGELFF. The CDR3 DNA sequence: TGTGCCAGCATGCAGGGTAACACCGGGGAGCTGTTTTTT. Full variable domain (missing parts from reference TRBV2 and TRBJ2-2): EPEVTQTPSHQVTQMGQEVILRCVPISNHLYFYWYRQILGQKVEFLVSFYNNEISEKSEIFDDQFSVERPDGSNFTLKIRSTKLEDSAMYFCASMQGNTGELFFGEGSRLTVL.